This record looks at one T cell receptor (beta chain) sequence and its context. Each CDR3 protein is one row after TCRdb ran MiXCR on the reads. The sample records under 250,000 distinct CDR3 sequences, about 30% being singletons. This sample was taken from a study of kidney transplant recipient with SARS-CoV-2 infection. Germline V gene sequence: CDR1 SGHTA, CDR2 FQGNSA. The CDR3 spans 15 residues. V lost 3 bases, J lost 8 bases, and 7 bases stayed unmatched. This TCR was recovered from a young adult male patient who had COVID-19 and was a kidney transplant recipient. Some T cells may trace back to the graft donor. Sample: a blood sample, taken at baseline and on day 111 from a kidney transplant recipient. This rearrangement joins TRBV7-2 to TRBJ2-1; 10 positions match TRBD2. The CDR3 coding sequence is TGTGCCAGCAGCTTCCGGACTAGCGGATACTATGAGCAGTTCTTC. Amino acids: CASSFRTSGYYEQFF.